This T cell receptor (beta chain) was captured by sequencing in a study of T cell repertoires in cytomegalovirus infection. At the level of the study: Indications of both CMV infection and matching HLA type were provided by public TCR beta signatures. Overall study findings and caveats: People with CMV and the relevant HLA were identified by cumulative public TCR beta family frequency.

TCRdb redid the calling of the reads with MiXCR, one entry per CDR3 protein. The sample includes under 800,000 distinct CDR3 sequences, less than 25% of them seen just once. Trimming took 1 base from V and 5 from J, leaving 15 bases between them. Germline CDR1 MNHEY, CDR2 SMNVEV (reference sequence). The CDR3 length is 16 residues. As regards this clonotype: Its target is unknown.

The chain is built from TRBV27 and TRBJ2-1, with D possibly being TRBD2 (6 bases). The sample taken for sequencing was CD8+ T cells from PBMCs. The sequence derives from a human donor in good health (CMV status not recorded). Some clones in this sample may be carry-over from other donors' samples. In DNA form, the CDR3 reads TGTGCCAGCAGTTTATTGGGCCCACTAGCCGACAATGAGCAGTTCTTC. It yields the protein CASSLLGPLADNEQFF.